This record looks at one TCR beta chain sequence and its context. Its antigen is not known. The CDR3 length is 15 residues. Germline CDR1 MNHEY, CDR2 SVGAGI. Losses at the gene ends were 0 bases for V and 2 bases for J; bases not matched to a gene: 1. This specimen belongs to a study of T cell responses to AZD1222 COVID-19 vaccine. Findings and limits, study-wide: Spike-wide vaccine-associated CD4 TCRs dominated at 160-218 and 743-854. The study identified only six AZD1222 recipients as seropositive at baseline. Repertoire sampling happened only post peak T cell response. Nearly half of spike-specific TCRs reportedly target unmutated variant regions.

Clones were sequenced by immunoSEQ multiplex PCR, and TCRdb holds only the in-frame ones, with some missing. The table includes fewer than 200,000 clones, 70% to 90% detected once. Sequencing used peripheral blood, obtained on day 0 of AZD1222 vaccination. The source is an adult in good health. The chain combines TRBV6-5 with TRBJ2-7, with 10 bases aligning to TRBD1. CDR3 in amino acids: CASSYSGQGPYEQYF. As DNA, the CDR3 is TGTGCCAGCAGTTACTCGGGACAGGGGCCCTACGAGCAGTACTTC.